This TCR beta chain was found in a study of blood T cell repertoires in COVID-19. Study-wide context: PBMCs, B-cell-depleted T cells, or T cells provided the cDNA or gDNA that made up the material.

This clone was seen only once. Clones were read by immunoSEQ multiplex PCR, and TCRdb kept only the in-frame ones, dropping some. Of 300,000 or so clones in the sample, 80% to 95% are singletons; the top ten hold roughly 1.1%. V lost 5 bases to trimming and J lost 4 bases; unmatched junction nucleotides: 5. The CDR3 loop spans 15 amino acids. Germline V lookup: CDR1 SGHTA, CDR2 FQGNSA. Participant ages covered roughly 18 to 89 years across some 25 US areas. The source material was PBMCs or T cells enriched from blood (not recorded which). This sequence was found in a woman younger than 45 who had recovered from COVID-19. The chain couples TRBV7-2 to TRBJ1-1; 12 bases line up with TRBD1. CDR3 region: CASSPGQGASTEAFF. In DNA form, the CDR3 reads TGTGCCAGCAGCCCGGGACAGGGGGCGAGCACTGAAGCTTTCTTT. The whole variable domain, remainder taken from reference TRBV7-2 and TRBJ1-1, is GAGVSQSPSNKVTEKGKDVELRCDPISGHTALYWYRQSLGQGLEFLIYFQGNSAPDKSGLPSDRFSAERTGGSVSTLTIQRTQQEDSAVYLCASSPGQGASTEAFFGQGTRLTVV.